This T cell receptor beta chain originates from a study of cytomegalovirus exposure and HLA in healthy donors. The PCR had 60 Vbeta and 13 Jbeta primers. Here immunoSEQ multiplex PCR was the method, and the copy in TCRdb shows in-frame clones only, minus some. Of over 150,000 clones listed, over 70% were seen once; the top ten hold 7.4%. V lost 3 bases and J lost 0, with 15 bases in between. Per the germline V gene, CDR1 is LNHNV and CDR2 is YYDKDF (reference sequence). The CDR3 extends over 18 amino acids. The sequencing input was PBMCs. The TCR comes from a male donor in good health and CMV-seropositive. This chain connects TRBV15 to TRBJ2-6; tentatively, D is TRBD1 (6 bases). Here the CDR3 DNA reads TGTGCCACCAGCAGTTCCTCGGGACACCTCTCTGGGGCCAACGTCCTGACTTTC. This gives the protein CATSSSSGHLSGANVLTF.